The 22 T cell receptor beta chains in this list originate from one sample, sequenced in a study of shared clonotypes between healthy human individuals. In the naive CD8 group, cells lacked CD45RO and were positively selected for CCR7, so terminally differentiated effector memory CD45RA+ cells were left out. Clones were sequenced by immunoSEQ multiplex PCR, and TCRdb holds only the in-frame ones, with some missing. The sample has 650,000 to 800,000 clones, 92% seen once. Input material: naive CD8+ T cells sorted from blood. These TCRs come from a man aged 30 to 45 in good health.

The chain uses TRBV30 and TRBJ2-1; 9 bases align to TRBD2. This CDR3 has 13 residues. The V gene's germline CDR1 is GTSNPN and CDR2 SVGIG (reference sequence). The CDR3 loop is CVLSGSSYNEQFF. For the CDR3, the DNA is TGTGTACTTAGCGGGAGTTCCTACAATGAGCAGTTCTTC.

This chain joins TRBV10-3 and TRBJ2-2; D is tentatively TRBD1 or TRBD2 (6 bases each). Deletions cut 7 bases from V and 0 bases from J, with 12 bases between. The CDR3 covers 15 residues. Per germline, CDR1 ENHRY and CDR2 SYGVKD. CDR3 in amino acids: CAIMGGASNTGELFF. The CDR3 region has the DNA TGTGCCATCATGGGGGGCGCCTCGAACACCGGGGAGCTGTTTTTT.

The rearrangement uses TRBV4-1 and TRBJ1-1, with 7 bases lining up with TRBD1. This CDR3 has 15 amino acids. CDR1 is MGHRA and CDR2 is YSYEKL in the germline V gene. Trimming at V came to 2 bases and at J to 3 bases, leaving 6 bases not matched to a gene. Written as DNA, the CDR3 is TGCGCCAGCAGCCAACCCCCAACAGGGGACACTGAAGCTTTCTTT. This encodes CASSQPPTGDTEAFF.

This chain joins TRBV6-6 and TRBJ1-4; D call uncertain. This CDR3 comprises 15 residues. Trimming took 7 bases from V and 5 from J, leaving 17 bases between them. Germline lookup yields CDR1 MNHNY and CDR2 SVGAGI (reference sequence). The CDR3 coding sequence is TGTGCCAGCAACCACCCCCCGGACCTCAATGAAAAACTGTTTTTT. This translates into CASNHPPDLNEKLFF.

The genes are TRBV19 and TRBJ2-1, with TRBD2 as a possible D gene (6 bases). Trimming removed 3 bases at V and 2 bases at J, with 11 bases between. In germline, CDR1 is LNHDA, CDR2 SQIVND (reference sequence). The CDR3 is 15 residues long. CDR3 coding DNA: TGTGCCAGTAGTATTAGCGGAGTCCCCTACAATGAGCAGTTCTTC. Protein sequence: CASSISGVPYNEQFF.

The V and J genes are TRBV6-5 and TRBJ2-1; 7 nucleotides agree with TRBD1. This CDR3 has 16 amino acids. Germline CDR1 is MNHEY and CDR2 is SVGAGI. Germline trimming cut 2 bases from V and 0 bases from J; bases unmatched to any gene: 4. This CDR3 reads CASSYAGGSSYNEQFF. The CDR3 DNA sequence: TGTGCCAGCAGTTACGCAGGGGGTAGCTCCTACAATGAGCAGTTCTTC.

V is TRBV18 and J is TRBJ2-7; 7 nucleotides match TRBD1. V lost 4 bases to trimming and J lost 4 bases; unmatched junction nucleotides: 13. This CDR3 has 16 amino acids. From germline, CDR1 is KGHSH and CDR2 LQKENI. The CDR3 sequence: CASSRRPGQFDYEQYF. The CDR3 DNA reads as TGTGCCAGCTCACGACGGCCGGGACAGTTCGATTACGAGCAGTACTTC.

The chain combines TRBV5-8 with TRBJ2-3; D remains unclear. CDR1 and CDR2 (germline): SGHTS, YDEGEE. Trimming pared 1 base from V and 4 bases from J, leaving 16 bases between. CDR3 length: 16 residues. CDR3: CASSLRLVNGADTQYF. The CDR3 region has the DNA TGTGCCAGCAGCTTGCGGCTAGTTAACGGTGCAGATACGCAGTATTTT. The variable domain in full, with the rest retrieved from reference TRBV5-8 and TRBJ2-3, is EAGVTQSPTHLIKTRGQQATLRCSPISGHTSVYWYQQALGLGLQFLLWYDEGEERNRGNFPPRFSGRQFPNYSSELNVNALELEDSALYLCASSLRLVNGADTQYFGPGTRLTVL.

This chain joins TRBV7-8 and TRBJ2-3, with no clear D. Germline lookup yields CDR1 SGHVS and CDR2 FQNEAQ. CDR3 length: 15 amino acids. The V and J ends lost 2 bases and 2 bases respectively, with 11 bases between them. The CDR3 spells CASSLKNSDTDTQYF. Here the CDR3 DNA reads TGTGCCAGCAGCTTAAAGAACAGCGACACAGATACGCAGTATTTT.

The J gene is TRBJ1-1, the V gene TRBV2; the D is unclear. The CDR3 is 14 amino acids. The germline V gene encodes CDR1 SNHLY and CDR2 FYNNEI. V was clipped by 8 bases and J by 1 base, with 14 bases between them. DNA for the CDR3: TGTGCCAGCGGTTCTCCGATGGCGAACACTGAAGCTTTCTTT. The encoded protein is CASGSPMANTEAFF.

The V and J genes are TRBV12-5 and TRBJ2-1, with 8 bases aligning to TRBD1. CDR3 size: 16 residues. The junction had 4 bases not matched to a gene; V was cut back by 0 bases and J by 3 bases. Germline-derived CDR1 and CDR2 are LGHNT and FRNRAP. CDR3 sequence: CASGLVRGPNYNEQFF. In nucleotides, the CDR3 is TGTGCTAGTGGTTTGGTCAGGGGGCCGAACTACAATGAGCAGTTCTTC.

The J gene is TRBJ1-3, the V gene TRBV7-9; D not certain. The CDR3 sequence is 13 residues long. Trimming left V 3 bases short and J 6 bases short, with 9 bases between. The germline gives CDR1 SEHNR, CDR2 FQNEAQ (reference sequence). The DNA of the CDR3 is TGTGCCAGCAGCTTTTATAGTAAAAACACCATATATTTT. Amino acid sequence: CASSFYSKNTIYF.

V usage is TRBV11-2 and J usage is TRBJ2-3, with D hard to call. V lost 1 base, J lost 6 bases, and 17 bases lay in between. Germline V gene data show CDR1 as SGHAT and CDR2 as FQNNGV. CDR3 length equals 16 residues. CDR3 DNA sequence: TGTGCCAGCAGCTTAGTTCGAGATCCCCGGTTGGATACGCAGTATTTT. Translating gives CASSLVRDPRLDTQYF. Full variable domain (outside the CDR3, taken from reference TRBV11-2 and TRBJ2-3): EAGVAQSPRYKIIEKRQSVAFWCNPISGHATLYWYQQILGQGPKLLIQFQNNGVVDDSQLPKDRFSAERLKGVDSTLKIQPAKLEDSAVYLCASSLVRDPRLDTQYFGPGTRLTVL.

The rearrangement links TRBV7-9 to TRBJ1-1; no clear D. Germline loops: CDR1 SEHNR, CDR2 FQNEAQ (reference sequence). Deletions cut 4 bases from V and 1 base from J, with 10 bases between. This CDR3 is built from 14 residues. CDR3 sequence reads: CASSSQYPNTEAFF. CDR3 bases: TGTGCCAGCAGCTCCCAATACCCGAACACTGAAGCTTTCTTT.

The rearrangement uses TRBV4-1 and TRBJ2-7, with a tentative D call TRBD1 (7 bases). Germline V CDR1 and CDR2: MGHRA, YSYEKL. The CDR3 runs 15 residues. Trimming removed 0 bases from V and 3 bases from J, with 12 bases in between. DNA of the CDR3: TGCGCCAGCAGCCAAGATCGGGGGACAGTCTACGAGCAGTACTTC. This encodes CASSQDRGTVYEQYF.

The chain couples TRBV30 to TRBJ2-4; D call uncertain. The CDR3 runs 11 residues. Germline loops: CDR1 GTSNPN, CDR2 SVGIG (reference sequence). Trimming pared 1 base from V and 4 bases from J, leaving 2 bases between. CDR3 in DNA: TGTGCCTGGAGTGAGAAAAACATTCAGTACTTC. It encodes CAWSEKNIQYF. Complete variable domain (other parts from reference TRBV30 and TRBJ2-4): SQTIHQWPATLVQPVGSPLSLECTVEGTSNPNLYWYRQAAGRGLQLLFYSVGIGQISSEVPQNLSASRPQDRQFILSSKKLLLSDSGFYLCAWSEKNIQYFGAGTRLSVL.

This chain connects TRBV18 to TRBJ1-2, with TRBD1 matching 7 bases. The CDR3 spans 19 residues. Germline trimming cut 5 bases from V and 6 bases from J; bases unmatched to any gene: 24. Germline CDR1 and CDR2: KGHSH and LQKENI. The CDR3 DNA sequence: TGTGCCAGCTCAGCCCTCCCAACGTCAAGACAGGGATCCGGCGATGGCTACACCTTC. This translates into CASSALPTSRQGSGDGYTF.

This chain joins TRBV11-2 and TRBJ2-7; D is uncertain. The V gene lost 5 bases and the J gene lost 5 bases, with 13 bases spanning the gap. CDR1 and CDR2 from the germline V gene are SGHAT and FQNNGV. The CDR3 runs to 13 residues. The CDR3 here is CASSPPTLDEQYF. The CDR3 nucleotides are TGTGCCAGCAGCCCCCCCACTCTAGACGAGCAGTACTTC.

DNA of the CDR3: TGCAGTGCTTTGACCTACGAGCAGTACTTC. It yields the protein CSALTYEQYF. The J gene is TRBJ2-7, the V gene TRBV20-1; no clear D gene. Germline lookup yields CDR1 DFQATT and CDR2 SNEGSKA (reference sequence). The CDR3 length is 10 residues. The germline V and J ends were trimmed by 5 bases and 2 bases, with 4 bases remaining between them.

The chain carries TRBV10-2 and TRBJ2-3, with D tentatively TRBD1 or TRBD2 (5 bases each). Germline lookup yields CDR1 WSHSY and CDR2 SAAADI. This CDR3 has 15 residues. Trimming shortened V by 6 bases and J by 6 bases, and 19 bases separated the two germline ends. CDR3 region: CASRSGTTEWDTQYF. The CDR3 DNA reads as TGCGCCAGCAGGTCCGGGACCACAGAGTGGGATACGCAGTATTTT.

This clone was recorded once. The rearrangement links TRBV27 to TRBJ2-1; 8 positions match TRBD2. The CDR3 runs 14 residues. V was pared by 4 bases and J by 9 bases, with 8 bases of the junction left unmatched. Germline V gene sequence: CDR1 MNHEY, CDR2 SMNVEV (reference sequence). The CDR3 sequence is CASSSRREAVEQFF. CDR3 DNA: TGTGCCAGCAGTTCTCGGCGGGAGGCCGTTGAGCAGTTCTTC.

This chain connects TRBV5-6 to TRBJ2-1; 9 bases are shared with TRBD2. The trim removed 0 bases at V and 7 bases at J, leaving 2 bases unmatched. The CDR3 covers 14 residues. The germline gives CDR1 SGHDT, CDR2 YYEEEE. This CDR3 reads CASSLGLAGNEQFF. CDR3 bases: TGTGCCAGCAGCTTGGGCCTAGCGGGAAATGAGCAGTTCTTC.